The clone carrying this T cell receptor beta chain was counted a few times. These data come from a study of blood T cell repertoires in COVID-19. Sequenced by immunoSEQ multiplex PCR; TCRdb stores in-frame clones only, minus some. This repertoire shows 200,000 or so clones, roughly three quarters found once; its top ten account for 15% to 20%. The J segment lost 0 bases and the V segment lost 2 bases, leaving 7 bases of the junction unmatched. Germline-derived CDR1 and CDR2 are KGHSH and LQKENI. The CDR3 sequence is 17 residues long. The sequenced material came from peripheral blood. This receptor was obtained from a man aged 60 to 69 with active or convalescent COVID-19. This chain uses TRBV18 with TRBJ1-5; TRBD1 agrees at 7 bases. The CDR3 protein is CASSPVDRAVSNQPQHF. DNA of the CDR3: TGTGCCAGCTCACCAGTTGACAGGGCGGTTAGCAATCAGCCCCAGCATTTT.